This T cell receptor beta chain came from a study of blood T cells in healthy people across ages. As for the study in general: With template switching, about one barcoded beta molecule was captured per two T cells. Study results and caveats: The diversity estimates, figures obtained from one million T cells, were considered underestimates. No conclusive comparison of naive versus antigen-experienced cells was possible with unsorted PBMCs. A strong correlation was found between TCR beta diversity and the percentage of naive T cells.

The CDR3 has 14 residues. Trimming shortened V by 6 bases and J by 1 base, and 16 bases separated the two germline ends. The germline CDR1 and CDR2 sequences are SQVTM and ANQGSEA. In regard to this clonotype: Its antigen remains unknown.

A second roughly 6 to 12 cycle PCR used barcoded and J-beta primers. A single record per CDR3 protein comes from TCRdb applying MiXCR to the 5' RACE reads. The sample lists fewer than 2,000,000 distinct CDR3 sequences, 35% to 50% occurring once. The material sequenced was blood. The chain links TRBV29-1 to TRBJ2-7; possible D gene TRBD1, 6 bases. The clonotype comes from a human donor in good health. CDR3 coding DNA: TGCAGCGTCGAGGAACAGGGAAGGTCCTACGAGCAGTACTTC. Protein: CSVEEQGRSYEQYF.